Each of the 30 T cell receptor beta chains below was sequenced from the same sample in a study of shared clonotypes between healthy human individuals. Assay: immunoSEQ multiplex PCR; the TCRdb copy retains only in-frame clones and omits some. The sample carries 550,000 to 800,000 clones, less than 95% recorded once. Sequenced material: memory CD8+ T cells from PBMCs. Subset in this sample: CD45RO+ cells pooled with CCR7-negative TemRA cells. The receptors were gathered from a man younger than 30 in good health. Some clones in this sample may be carry-over from other donors' samples.

This clone was detected once. J is TRBJ2-1 and V is TRBV9, with D possibly matching TRBD2 (5 bases). CDR1 is SGDLS and CDR2 is YYNGEE in the germline V gene. Trimming shortened V by 3 bases and J by 9 bases, and 19 bases separated the two germline ends. This CDR3 has 15 residues. The CDR3 bases are TGTGCCAGCAGCGCGAGAGGGTCGGAGGTTACTGAGCAGTTCTTC. Encoded protein: CASSARGSEVTEQFF.

In DNA form, the CDR3 reads TGCGCCAGCAGCCAAGTAATAGGAGGACAGGGGTTAGGAGATACGCAGTATTTT. Encoded protein: CASSQVIGGQGLGDTQYF. This chain links TRBV4-1 with TRBJ2-3; 9 positions match TRBD1. This CDR3 has 18 amino acids. Unmatched junction bases numbered 13, after V lost 1 base and J lost 5 bases. CDR1 is MGHRA and CDR2 is YSYEKL in the germline V gene.

V usage is TRBV6-1 and J usage is TRBJ2-1; TRBD2 matches at 12 bases. This CDR3 contains 15 residues. J gave up 4 bases and V 4 bases, and 2 bases lay outside the gene matches. Germline CDR1 is MNHNS and CDR2 is SASEGT. The CDR3 protein is CASSAGTSGYNEQFF. The DNA of the CDR3 is TGTGCCAGCAGTGCCGGGACTAGCGGGTACAATGAGCAGTTCTTC.

The V and J genes are TRBV5-5 and TRBJ1-1, with 7 bases identical to TRBD1. Germline values: CDR1 SGHKS, CDR2 YYEKEE (reference sequence). The CDR3 loop spans 14 amino acids. J was trimmed by 1 base and V by 3 bases; bases with no gene match: 3. The CDR3 loop reads CASSSDRSNTEAFF. Written as DNA, the CDR3 is TGTGCCAGCAGCTCGGACAGGTCGAACACTGAAGCTTTCTTT.

The V gene is TRBV6-5, the J gene TRBJ2-2; D might be TRBD1 or TRBD2, each matching 5 bases. V was cut by 5 bases and J by 1 base, with 11 bases left in between. The CDR3 has 15 amino acids. The germline CDR1 and CDR2 sequences are MNHEY and SVGAGI. Here the CDR3 reads CASSTRGMNTGELFF. The DNA of the CDR3 is TGTGCCAGCAGTACCCGGGGCATGAACACCGGGGAGCTGTTTTTT.

This clone was counted ten times or more. V usage is TRBV27 and J usage is TRBJ2-1; 8 nucleotides agree with TRBD2. The germline CDR1 and CDR2 sequences are MNHEY and SMNVEV (reference sequence). The CDR3 extends over 15 amino acids. Unmatched junction bases numbered 8, after V lost 2 bases and J lost 8 bases. The CDR3 nucleotides read TGTGCCAGCAGTTTAGCGGGGGGCGCTGCTTATGAGCAGTTCTTC. It specifies CASSLAGGAAYEQFF.

V usage is TRBV27 and J usage is TRBJ2-1, with D perhaps given as TRBD1 or TRBD2 (5 bases each). The germline gives CDR1 MNHEY, CDR2 SMNVEV (reference sequence). The CDR3 extends over 13 amino acids. The germline V and J ends were trimmed by 5 bases and 5 bases, with 10 bases remaining between them. CDR3 sequence: CASSTGTHNEQFF. DNA of the CDR3: TGTGCCAGCAGTACCGGGACCCACAATGAGCAGTTCTTC.

The gene calls are TRBV27 and TRBJ1-5, with D tentatively TRBD1 (6 bases). V lost 8 bases to trimming and J lost 4 bases, with 12 bases between them. Germline V gene lookup returns CDR1 MNHEY and CDR2 SMNVEV (reference sequence). There are 13 residues in the CDR3. The CDR3 sequence: CASSQQGNQPQHF. The CDR3 nucleotides read TGTGCCAGCTCTCAACAGGGTAATCAGCCCCAGCATTTT.

The chain uses TRBV19 and TRBJ2-2; 13 bases are shared with TRBD2. The CDR3 length is 16 residues. Germline CDR1 and CDR2: LNHDA and SQIVND (reference sequence). V lost 1 base, J lost 6 bases, and 2 bases stayed unmatched. CDR3 in amino acids: CASSIGLAGGSGELFF. As DNA, the CDR3 is TGTGCCAGTAGTATAGGACTAGCGGGAGGTTCCGGGGAGCTGTTTTTT. Using reference TRBV19 and TRBJ2-2 for the parts outside the CDR3, the full variable domain is DGGITQSPKYLFRKEGQNVTLSCEQNLNHDAMYWYRQDPGQGLRLIYYSQIVNDFQKGDIAEGYSVSREKKESFPLTVTSAQKNPTAFYLCASSIGLAGGSGELFFGEGSRLTVL.

The gene calls are TRBV29-1 and TRBJ2-3; 10 bases align to TRBD1. V lost 6 bases and J lost 4; bases outside the gene matches: 7. The CDR3 loop spans 14 amino acids. The germline CDR1 and CDR2 sequences are SQVTM and ANQGSEA. As DNA, the CDR3 is TGCAGCGTCCTCTCCGGGACAGGGGCAGATACGCAGTATTTT. Residues: CSVLSGTGADTQYF.

J is TRBJ2-1 and V is TRBV4-1; 13 nucleotides align to TRBD2. Looked up from germline, CDR1 is MGHRA and CDR2 is YSYEKL. There are 20 residues in the CDR3. J lost 9 bases, V lost 2 bases, and 19 bases had no gene match. In nucleotides, the CDR3 is TGCGCCAGCAGCCAACGACCCCACCTGCGACTAGCGGGAGGACCCCGTGAGCAGTTCTTC. Its protein is CASSQRPHLRLAGGPREQFF.

The DNA for the CDR3 is TGTGCCAGCAGTGGGACTAGCGGGAGGGCCCTTTTAGATACGCAGTATTTT. Protein product: CASSGTSGRALLDTQYF. J is TRBJ2-3 and V is TRBV6-1; 15 bases line up with TRBD2. Looked up from germline, CDR1 is MNHNS and CDR2 is SASEGT. Germline trimming cut 4 bases from V and 5 bases from J; bases unmatched to any gene: 7. The CDR3 covers 17 residues.

The chain couples TRBV5-6 to TRBJ2-1; possible D gene TRBD2, 5 bases. The CDR3 sequence is 16 residues long. V lost 4 bases, J lost 0 bases, and 14 bases lay in between. Germline V gene sequence: CDR1 SGHDT, CDR2 YYEEEE. The chain's CDR3 is CASSPGFPSSYNEQFF. CDR3 DNA sequence: TGTGCCAGCAGCCCGGGATTTCCGAGCTCCTACAATGAGCAGTTCTTC.

V usage is TRBV19 and J usage is TRBJ2-1; D is unresolved. The CDR3 sequence is 16 residues long. V lost 2 bases to trimming and J lost 0 bases, with 11 bases between them. The V gene's germline CDR1 is LNHDA and CDR2 SQIVND (reference sequence). DNA for the CDR3: TGTGCCAGTAGTATAAATGACCAGCGCTCCTACAATGAGCAGTTCTTC. Its translation: CASSINDQRSYNEQFF.

This clone showed up just once. The genes are TRBV15 and TRBJ2-3; D ambiguous. The CDR3 runs 15 residues. CDR1 is LNHNV and CDR2 is YYDKDF in the germline V gene (reference sequence). Trimming stripped 3 bases from V and 3 bases from J, with 13 bases between. The CDR3 reads CATSSPRLFTDTQYF. CDR3 nucleotides: TGTGCCACCAGCAGTCCTCGCTTGTTTACAGATACGCAGTATTTT.

In DNA form, the CDR3 reads TGTGCCAGCAGTCCTGACCTGACAGGGGGGTACGAGCAGTACTTC. Protein: CASSPDLTGGYEQYF. The chain uses TRBV6-1 and TRBJ2-7, with 9 bases identical to TRBD1. V lost 5 bases and J lost 4; bases outside the gene matches: 9. The CDR3 extends over 15 amino acids. CDR1 MNHNS and CDR2 SASEGT come from the germline V gene.

The chain has TRBV9 and TRBJ2-1; D is unresolved. The length of the CDR3 is 12 residues. The V end was cut by 4 bases, the J end by 5 bases, with 7 bases between. CDR1 SGDLS and CDR2 YYNGEE come from the germline V gene. CDR3 protein: CASSPRDNEQFF. CDR3 sequence (DNA): TGTGCCAGCAGCCCCCGGGACAATGAGCAGTTCTTC.

The chain combines TRBV27 with TRBJ1-5; 11 bases are shared with TRBD1. The CDR3 sequence is 14 residues long. V lost 5 bases and J lost 11; bases outside the gene matches: 8. CDR1 and CDR2 from the germline V gene are MNHEY and SMNVEV (reference sequence). In DNA, the CDR3 is TGTGCCAGCAGTCCAGGGACAGGGGGGTCAGCCCAGCATTTT. Amino acids: CASSPGTGGSAQHF.

CDR3 coding DNA: TGCAGCGTTGTGGGGGGAAAGAGCACTGAAGCTTTCTTT. Its translation: CSVVGGKSTEAFF. J is TRBJ1-1 and V is TRBV29-1, with D possibly TRBD1 on 5 matching bases. This CDR3 spans 13 amino acids. Trimming removed 4 bases at V and 4 bases at J, with 13 bases between. The germline CDR1 and CDR2 sequences are SQVTM and ANQGSEA. The variable domain in full, with the rest retrieved from reference TRBV29-1 and TRBJ1-1, is SAVISQKPSRDICQRGTSLTIQCQVDSQVTMMFWYRQQPGQSLTLIATANQGSEATYESGFVIDKFPISRPNLTFSTLTVSNMSPEDSSIYLCSVVGGKSTEAFFGQGTRLTVV.

The rearrangement uses TRBV28 and TRBJ2-1; D might be TRBD2 (6 bases). The CDR3 is 12 amino acids. With 5 bases removed from V and 8 bases from J, the gap between germline ends came to 10 bases. Germline assignment: CDR1 MDHEN and CDR2 SYDVKM. The CDR3 region is CASSLRGDEQFF. CDR3 coding DNA: TGTGCCAGCAGTCTGCGGGGTGATGAGCAGTTCTTC.

The CDR3 sequence: CASSLGRGARETQYF. CDR3 in DNA: TGTGCCAGCAGCTTAGGTCGGGGGGCGCGAGAGACCCAGTACTTC. The chain carries TRBV13 and TRBJ2-5, with D possibly matching TRBD2 (7 bases). Germline V gene lookup returns CDR1 PRHDT and CDR2 FYEKMQ (reference sequence). Trimming took 0 bases from V and 4 from J, leaving 12 bases between them. The CDR3 is made up of 15 amino acids.

The J gene is TRBJ2-1, the V gene TRBV27; possibly TRBD2 for D (6 bases). Between the trimmed V and J ends, which lost 6 bases and 5 bases, there was a span of 17 bases. The CDR3 contains 15 residues. The germline gives CDR1 MNHEY, CDR2 SMNVEV (reference sequence). The CDR3 DNA sequence: TGTGCCAGCAGGGGGTGGACTACGGTCCACAATGAGCAGTTCTTC. Residues: CASRGWTTVHNEQFF.

V and J are TRBV4-1 and TRBJ2-1; 12 nucleotides line up with TRBD2. Germline V CDR1 and CDR2: MGHRA, YSYEKL. The CDR3 covers 14 residues. V was clipped by 5 bases and J by 7 bases; unmatched bases: 3. In nucleotides, the CDR3 is TGCGCCAGCAGCATCGGGACTAGCGGGAATGAGCAGTTCTTC. Protein sequence: CASSIGTSGNEQFF.

The chain joins TRBV7-9 to TRBJ1-1, with 8 nucleotides matching TRBD1. The V gene end was trimmed by 6 bases and the J gene end by 0 bases; junction bases not matched to a gene: 6. Per germline, CDR1 SEHNR and CDR2 FQNEAQ (reference sequence). The CDR3 runs to 15 residues. The CDR3 spells CASRPTGALNTEAFF. CDR3 in DNA: TGTGCCAGCAGGCCGACAGGGGCATTGAACACTGAAGCTTTCTTT.

This chain links TRBV6-5 with TRBJ1-5; tentative D call: TRBD1 (5 bases). This CDR3 comprises 13 residues. With 6 bases removed from V and 7 bases from J, the gap between germline ends came to 13 bases. The germline gives CDR1 MNHEY, CDR2 SVGAGI. The CDR3 loop is CASRAAGGQPQHF. CDR3 DNA sequence: TGTGCCAGCAGGGCCGCGGGGGGACAGCCCCAGCATTTT.

CDR3 DNA: TGTGCCAGCAGTTTGGACAGAAACACTGAAGCTTTCTTT. Its translation is CASSLDRNTEAFF. This chain connects TRBV27 to TRBJ1-1; weak D call: TRBD1 (6 bases). This CDR3 comprises 13 residues. The V gene's germline CDR1 is MNHEY and CDR2 SMNVEV (reference sequence). Trimming shortened V by 3 bases and J by 2 bases, and 7 bases separated the two germline ends.

V gene TRBV7-3 combines with J gene TRBJ2-2, with 7 bases aligning to TRBD2. With V trimmed by 5 bases and J by 5 bases, 11 bases remained unmatched. Germline CDR1 is SGHTA and CDR2 is FQGTGA. The CDR3 loop spans 16 amino acids. For the CDR3, the DNA is TGTGCCAGCAGCGGATACCGGGAGGAGGAAACCGGGGAGCTGTTTTTT. It codes for CASSGYREEETGELFF.

The genes are TRBV28 and TRBJ2-7, with TRBD1 matching 10 bases. The CDR3 is made up of 21 amino acids. The V gene end was trimmed by 4 bases and the J gene end by 1 base; junction bases not matched to a gene: 22. Germline CDR1 reads MDHEN; CDR2 reads SYDVKM. The CDR3 is CASSSLKPQTGGTISSYEQYF. DNA of the CDR3: TGTGCCAGCAGTTCACTCAAACCCCAGACAGGGGGCACGATCTCGTCCTACGAGCAGTACTTC.

This chain joins TRBV29-1 and TRBJ2-5; D uncertain. Gene TRBJ2-7 matches the end of the DNA better, so the J call may be wrong. The CDR3 contains 12 residues. Per germline, CDR1 SQVTM and CDR2 ANQGSEA. CDR3 loop: CSVVPPGDEQYF. CDR3 sequence (DNA): TGCAGCGTTGTACCCCCTGGGGACGAGCAGTACTTC.

This clone was counted a single time. The chain employs TRBV28 and TRBJ1-1; 8 nucleotides align to TRBD1. Germline V gives CDR1 MDHEN, CDR2 SYDVKM. CDR3 size: 14 residues. V lost 7 bases to trimming and J lost 7 bases; unmatched junction nucleotides: 11. For the CDR3, the DNA is TGTGCCAGCACTGGACAGGGTGGGACCCTTGAAGCTTTCTTT. Encoded protein: CASTGQGGTLEAFF.